Included here is one T cell receptor (beta chain) sequence, with context. The data were obtained in a study of blood T cell repertoires in COVID-19. Study information: Specimens from acute and convalescent COVID-19 originated in the United States, Italy and Spain. T cells, B-cell-depleted T cells, or PBMCs supplied cDNA or gDNA.

Under the authors' procedure: Amplification of reference gene primers was used by the study to estimate nucleated cell counts. Profiled with immunoSEQ multiplex PCR; TCRdb holds only in-frame clones, not every one. That table supplies the V and J calls and clone size; D and trimming were determined from the DNA. Seen here are 90,000 to 100,000 clones, about 80% observed once, and the top ten hold 3.5% to 5%. CDR1 and CDR2 (germline): SGDLS, YYNGEE. Trimming shortened V by 1 base and J by 5 bases, and 21 bases separated the two germline ends. The CDR3 has 18 residues. V is TRBV9 and J is TRBJ1-4; D call uncertain. The TCR was taken from a man in his 60s with acute or convalescent COVID-19. The specimen was peripheral blood. Here the CDR3 reads CASSVYPRIPSSNEKLFF. In DNA form, the CDR3 reads TGTGCCAGCAGCGTATACCCGCGGATCCCCAGCTCCAATGAAAAACTGTTTTTT. Full variable domain (remainder filled in from reference TRBV9 and TRBJ1-4): DSGVTQTPKHLITATGQRVTLRCSPRSGDLSVYWYQQSLDQGLQFLIQYYNGEERAKGNILERFSAQQFPDLHSELNLSSLELGDSALYFCASSVYPRIPSSNEKLFFGSGTQLSVL.